One sample yielded the 22 T cell receptor beta chains listed below, sequenced in a study of CD8 T cells in ankylosing spondylitis. No antigen has been identified for these receptors. Broader study findings: Seemingly distinctive of ankylosing spondylitis blood was a TCR beta motif formed by eight highly homologous variants.

TCRdb re-called the 5' RACE reads with MiXCR, one entry per CDR3 protein. The data contain around 490,000 distinct CDR3 sequences, over 4% of them singletons. Material: blood, either unsorted or a sorted T cell fraction (not recorded which). These receptors were obtained from a male donor with ankylosing spondylitis.

This clonotype appeared many times. This chain joins TRBV4-1 and TRBJ2-7; 7 positions agree with TRBD1. The V segment lost 4 bases and the J segment 5 bases; nucleotides outside the gene matches: 8. Germline CDR1 reads MGHRA; CDR2 reads YSYEKL. This CDR3 spans 14 amino acids. CDR3: CASSLQGVKNEQYF. CDR3 DNA: TGCGCCAGCAGCCTCCAGGGGGTGAAGAACGAGCAGTACTTC.

Only a few counts were recorded for this clonotype. Germline and junction disagree at one end, which may indicate a read error. The J gene is TRBJ2-1, the V gene TRBV20-1; 11 bases line up with TRBD2. Germline V gene data show CDR1 as DFQATT and CDR2 as SNEGSKA (reference sequence). CDR3 length equals 16 residues. The CDR3 nucleotides are TGCTGTGCTTTAGCGGGGGGGCCCGTCTCCTACAATGAGCAGTTCTTC. Amino acids: CCALAGGPVSYNEQFF.

Ten or more counts support this clonotype. This chain joins TRBV6-5 and TRBJ2-1; D not certain. CDR3 size: 15 residues. V was trimmed by 2 bases and J by 3 bases, leaving 11 bases between them. Germline CDR1 MNHEY, CDR2 SVGAGI. The CDR3 DNA is TGTGCCAGCAGTTACCTCCCCTTTGTCTACAATGAGCAGTTCTTC. Translated, it gives CASSYLPFVYNEQFF.

The chain employs TRBV20-1 and TRBJ2-3; 9 nucleotides align to TRBD1. V dropped 4 bases and J dropped 3; count of bases not matched to a gene: 5. Germline lookup yields CDR1 DFQATT and CDR2 SNEGSKA (reference sequence). The CDR3 loop spans 14 amino acids. CDR3 DNA: TGCAGTGCTACCGGGACAGGGAAAACAGATACGCAGTATTTT. Residues: CSATGTGKTDTQYF.

The table lists this clonotype with many counts. The chain has TRBV7-2 and TRBJ2-6, with unresolved D. V lost 5 bases and J 3 bases, leaving 5 bases between the germline ends. The germline gives CDR1 SGHTA, CDR2 FQGNSA. This CDR3 spans 13 amino acids. The CDR3 is CASSVLGANVLTF. CDR3 DNA sequence: TGTGCCAGCAGCGTCCTTGGGGCCAACGTCCTGACTTTC. The variable domain in full, with the rest retrieved from reference TRBV7-2 and TRBJ2-6, is GAGVSQSPSNKVTEKGKDVELRCDPISGHTALYWYRQSLGQGLEFLIYFQGNSAPDKSGLPSDRFSAERTGGSVSTLTIQRTQQEDSAVYLCASSVLGANVLTFGAGSRLTVL.

This clonotype was seen many times. The J gene is TRBJ2-3, the V gene TRBV5-1, with D hard to call. Looked up from germline, CDR1 is SGHRS and CDR2 is YFSETQ. The ends were cut back, 0 bases at V and 2 bases at J, with 10 bases in the middle. The CDR3 is made up of 15 amino acids. CDR3 DNA: TGCGCCAGCAGCTTGGTACGGCCGAACACAGATACGCAGTATTTT. This gives the protein CASSLVRPNTDTQYF. The variable domain in full, with the rest retrieved from reference TRBV5-1 and TRBJ2-3, is KAGVTQTPRYLIKTRGQQVTLSCSPISGHRSVSWYQQTPGQGLQFLFEYFSETQRNKGNFPGRFSGRQFSNSRSEMNVSTLELGDSALYLCASSLVRPNTDTQYFGPGTRLTVL.

At least ten counts were recorded for this clonotype. J is TRBJ2-6 and V is TRBV24-1; D gene ambiguous. CDR1 is KGHDR and CDR2 is SFDVKD in the germline V gene. The V end lost 6 bases, the J end lost 4 bases, and 9 bases lay between the germline ends. CDR3 length: 14 residues. CDR3 loop: CATSLGSGANVLTF. The CDR3, as DNA: TGTGCCACCAGTTTGGGGTCCGGGGCCAACGTCCTGACTTTC.

This clonotype was seen repeatedly, ten times or more. This rearrangement joins TRBV5-1 to TRBJ2-1, with TRBD1 identical over 7 bases. CDR1 is SGHRS, CDR2 YFSETQ, per germline. Trimming took 2 bases from V and 3 from J; bases not matched to a gene: 5. This CDR3 has 15 amino acids. The CDR3 nucleotides read TGCGCCAGCAGCTTTCCTAGGGGGCTCTACAATGAGCAGTTCTTC. Translating it yields CASSFPRGLYNEQFF. Looking up the rest from reference TRBV5-1 and TRBJ2-1 gives the full variable domain: KAGVTQTPRYLIKTRGQQVTLSCSPISGHRSVSWYQQTPGQGLQFLFEYFSETQRNKGNFPGRFSGRQFSNSRSEMNVSTLELGDSALYLCASSFPRGLYNEQFFGPGTRLTVL.

This clonotype has ten or more counts. The rearrangement links TRBV18 to TRBJ2-5; D may match TRBD1 or TRBD2 (5 bases each). Germline CDR1 KGHSH, CDR2 LQKENI. The CDR3 is 13 residues long. Between the trimmed V and J ends, which lost 0 bases and 5 bases, there was a span of 7 bases. Here the CDR3 reads CASSPPGDETQYF. The CDR3 nucleotides read TGTGCCAGCTCACCACCGGGGGACGAGACCCAGTACTTC.

This clonotype came up many times. CDR3 sequence reads: CASSLRHTYEQYF. CDR3 sequence (DNA): TGTGCCAGCAGTTTACGCCATACCTACGAGCAGTACTTC. The chain joins TRBV12-3 or TRBV12-4 to TRBJ2-7, with D hard to call. V lost 2 bases to trimming and J lost 2 bases, with 7 bases between them. This CDR3 spans 13 amino acids.

This clonotype was detected many times. This chain's CDR3 is CAILPVRSETQYF. The CDR3 region has the DNA TGTGCCATTCTCCCCGTGAGGTCAGAGACCCAGTACTTC. The rearrangement joins TRBV7-9 to TRBJ2-5; D ambiguous. Germline V CDR1 and CDR2: SEHNR, FQNEAQ (reference sequence). V lost 10 bases and J lost 4, with 16 bases in between. There are 13 residues in the CDR3.

This clonotype occurred many times. The chain links TRBV6-1 to TRBJ1-5; D unresolved. The ends were cut back, 7 bases at V and 4 bases at J, with 17 bases in the middle. Germline V lookup: CDR1 MNHNS, CDR2 SASEGT. CDR3 size: 15 residues. CDR3 amino acids: CASKTGVSGNQPQHF. DNA of the CDR3: TGTGCCAGCAAGACCGGGGTCAGCGGGAATCAGCCCCAGCATTTT.

This clonotype was seen at least ten times. The genes are TRBV12-3 or TRBV12-4 and TRBJ2-2; 9 nucleotides line up with TRBD2. The ends lost 3 bases at V and 4 bases at J; junction bases unmatched: 3. The CDR3 has 15 residues. The CDR3 loop is CASSFRGRGTGELFF. The CDR3 nucleotides are TGTGCCAGCAGTTTCCGCGGGAGGGGCACCGGGGAGCTGTTTTTT.

This clonotype has ten or more counts. The gene calls are TRBV12-3 or TRBV12-4 and TRBJ1-1, with D maybe TRBD1 (5 bases). This CDR3 spans 15 amino acids. Trimming left V 4 bases short and J 1 base short, with 13 bases between. CDR3 sequence reads: CASSYWDAENTEAFF. In nucleotides, the CDR3 is TGTGCCAGCAGTTATTGGGACGCCGAGAACACTGAAGCTTTCTTT.

The DNA for the CDR3 is TGTGCCAGCAGCTTCCGACAGGGAGGGAAACCCACAGATACGCAGTATTTT. Translation: CASSFRQGGKPTDTQYF. The genes are TRBV7-9 and TRBJ2-3, with D perhaps being TRBD1 or TRBD2 (7 bases each). CDR3 size: 17 residues. Trimming removed 3 bases from V and 2 bases from J, with 18 bases in between. The germline V gene encodes CDR1 SEHNR and CDR2 FQNEAQ (reference sequence).

In its sample, this clonotype was seen many times. The CDR3 bases are TGTGCCAGCAGCCGAGACCGACGGGGGAAGAACACTGAAGCTTTCTTT. Translated: CASSRDRRGKNTEAFF. J is TRBJ1-1 and V is TRBV7-9; maybe TRBD1 (5 bases). The CDR3 contains 16 residues. V gave up 5 bases and J gave up 1 base, with 17 bases separating them. The V gene's germline CDR1 is SEHNR and CDR2 FQNEAQ (reference sequence).

V gene TRBV3-1 combines with J gene TRBJ2-7, with D perhaps matching TRBD2 (5 bases). Trimming left V 4 bases short and J 7 bases short, with 23 bases between. The CDR3 runs 16 residues. Looked up from germline, CDR1 is LGHDT and CDR2 is YNNKEL (reference sequence). The DNA for the CDR3 is TGTGCCAGCAGCCCTACCAGCGGCAGCCACGCTAGAGAGCAGTACTTC. Its protein is CASSPTSGSHAREQYF.

This clonotype was picked up many times. The chain links TRBV6-2 or TRBV6-3 to TRBJ2-6; D not certain. Germline V lookup: CDR1 MNHEY, CDR2 SVGEGT. Trimming pared 5 bases from V and 0 bases from J, leaving 8 bases between. The CDR3 totals 15 residues. The CDR3 protein is CASSKPRSGANVLTF. Here the CDR3 DNA reads TGTGCCAGCAGTAAGCCTCGCTCTGGGGCCAACGTCCTGACTTTC.

In its sample, this clonotype was seen many times. J is TRBJ1-6 and V is TRBV20-1; D not certain. V was cut by 0 bases and J by 0 bases, with 12 bases left in between. This CDR3 has 17 amino acids. Germline V gene data show CDR1 as DFQATT and CDR2 as SNEGSKA (reference sequence). The CDR3 reads CSARDEGRSSYNSPLHF. CDR3 sequence (DNA): TGCAGTGCTAGAGATGAAGGGCGGAGCTCCTATAATTCACCCCTCCACTTT.

The sample holds many counts of this clonotype. The chain employs TRBV29-1 and TRBJ1-2; D perhaps matches TRBD1 (6 bases). This CDR3 is 13 amino acids long. Germline V gives CDR1 SQVTM, CDR2 ANQGSEA. V gave up 3 bases and J gave up 2 bases, with 10 bases separating them. CDR3 region: CSVDRGANYGYTF. The DNA of the CDR3 is TGCAGCGTTGACCGGGGGGCGAACTATGGCTACACCTTC.

This clonotype was detected many times. This chain joins TRBV3-1 and TRBJ1-1, with TRBD1 as a possible D gene (5 bases). Trimming pared 1 base from V and 7 bases from J, leaving 13 bases between. Germline V lookup: CDR1 LGHDT, CDR2 YNNKEL (reference sequence). The CDR3 sequence is 14 residues long. The CDR3 loop is CASSQGGAGSEAFF. CDR3 nucleotides: TGTGCCAGCAGCCAAGGAGGGGCCGGCAGTGAAGCTTTCTTT. The full variable domain, completed using reference TRBV3-1 and TRBJ1-1, is DTAVSQTPKYLVTQMGNDKSIKCEQNLGHDTMYWYKQDSKKFLKIMFSYNNKELIINETVPNRFSPKSPDKAHLNLHINSLELGDSAVYFCASSQGGAGSEAFFGQGTRLTVV.

The sample holds many counts of this clonotype. This chain links TRBV20-1 with TRBJ1-5; 12 bases fit TRBD1. Germline CDR1 is DFQATT and CDR2 is SNEGSKA (reference sequence). The CDR3 is made up of 17 amino acids. V gave up 1 base and J gave up 2 bases; unmatched junction bases: 6. The chain's CDR3 is CSARVGTGGEGNQPQHF. The CDR3 bases are TGCAGTGCTAGAGTTGGGACAGGGGGCGAGGGCAATCAGCCCCAGCATTTT.